A selection of T cell receptor beta chains follows, all from one sample in a study of T cells in Graves' hyperthyroidism and ophthalmopathy. TCRdb reanalysed the multiplex PCR reads using MiXCR and keeps one entry per CDR3 protein. The top ten clones hold roughly 14% of a sample with fewer than 650,000 distinct CDR3 sequences, about 15% of them seen once. Input material: blood. The receptors were gathered from a middle-aged woman with Graves' hyperthyroidism. The conserved cysteine and the conserved F or W are not part of the CDR3 here. The order of the fields is J gene, V gene, CDR3 protein.

j_gene: TRBJ2-7
v_gene: TRBV6-1
CDR3aa: ASSYGTETGHFIYEQY

j_gene: TRBJ2-2
v_gene: TRBV4-2
CDR3aa: ASSPALLAGGYSSGELF

j_gene: TRBJ1-1
v_gene: TRBV10-1
CDR3aa: ASSVGQGGEAF

j_gene: TRBJ2-1
v_gene: TRBV5-1
CDR3aa: ASREGTDPSYNEQF

j_gene: TRBJ2-1
v_gene: TRBV5-1
CDR3aa: ASSRGSGGAYNEQF

j_gene: TRBJ2-3
v_gene: TRBV20-1
CDR3aa: SASGSGAATDTQY

j_gene: TRBJ2-2
v_gene: TRBV19
CDR3aa: ASRPTGWNTGELF

j_gene: TRBJ2-1
v_gene: TRBV12-5
CDR3aa: ASGFHTGTRISSYNEQF

j_gene: TRBJ2-7
v_gene: TRBV3-1
CDR3aa: ASSQDAGRSYEQY

j_gene: TRBJ2-7
v_gene: TRBV30
CDR3aa: AWMPGLATYEQY

j_gene: TRBJ1-4
v_gene: TRBV18
CDR3aa: ASSPAEVREKLF

j_gene: TRBJ1-4
v_gene: TRBV9
CDR3aa: ASSATGINEKLF

j_gene: TRBJ2-7
v_gene: TRBV30
CDR3aa: AWSPPRVTSGRYGQY

j_gene: TRBJ1-4
v_gene: TRBV6-1
CDR3aa: ASSVQGGEKLF

j_gene: TRBJ2-2
v_gene: TRBV7-2
CDR3aa: ASSSTSGRGTGELF